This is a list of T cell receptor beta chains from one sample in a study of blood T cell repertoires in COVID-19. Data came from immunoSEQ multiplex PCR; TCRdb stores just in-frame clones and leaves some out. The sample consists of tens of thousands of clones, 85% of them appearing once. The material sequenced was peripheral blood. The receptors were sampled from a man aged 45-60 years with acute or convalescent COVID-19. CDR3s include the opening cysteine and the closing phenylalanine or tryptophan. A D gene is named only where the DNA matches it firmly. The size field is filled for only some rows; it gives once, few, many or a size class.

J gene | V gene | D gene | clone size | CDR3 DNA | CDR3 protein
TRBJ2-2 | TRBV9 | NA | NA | TGTGCCAGCAGCGTAGGAGTGGGGCCGGGTGTAGGGGAGCTGTTTTTT | CASSVGVGPGVGELFF
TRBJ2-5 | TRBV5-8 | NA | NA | TGTGCCAGCAGCCAGGAGGGGACTTATCAAGAGACCCAGTACTTC | CASSQEGTYQETQYF
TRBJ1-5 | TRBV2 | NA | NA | TGTGCCAGCAGTGAAGCGACTCTCAATCAGCCCCAGCATTTT | CASSEATLNQPQHF
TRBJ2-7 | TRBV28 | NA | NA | TGTGCCAGCAGTTTCACGGGTACCTACGAGCAGTACTTC | CASSFTGTYEQYF
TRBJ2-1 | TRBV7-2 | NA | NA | TGTGCCAGCAGCTTCAGTTTATCCTACAATGAGCAGTTCTTC | CASSFSLSYNEQFF
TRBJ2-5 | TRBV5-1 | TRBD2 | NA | TGCGCCAGCAGCTTGGCGGGGGGGAGTGAAGAGACCCAGTACTTC | CASSLAGGSEETQYF
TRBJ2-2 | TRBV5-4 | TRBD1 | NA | TGTGCCAGCAGCTTCCAGGGGGCGGGGGAGCTGTTTTTT | CASSFQGAGELFF
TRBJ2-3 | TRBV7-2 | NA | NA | TGTGCCAGCAGCTCAAGCCGGGACTCGCAGCAGTATTTT | CASSSSRDSQQYF
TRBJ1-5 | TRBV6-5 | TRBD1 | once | TGTGCCAGCAGCCGACAGGGGGGGGGCAATCAGCCCCAGCATTTT | CASSRQGGGNQPQHF
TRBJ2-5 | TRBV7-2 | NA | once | TGTGCCAGCAGCTCGGGAATTAAAGAGACCCAGTACTTC | CASSSGIKETQYF
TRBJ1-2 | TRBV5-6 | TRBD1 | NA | TGTGCCAGCAGCTCATCGGGACAGTTGGACTATGGCTACACCTTC | CASSSSGQLDYGYTF
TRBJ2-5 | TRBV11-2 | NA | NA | TGTGCCAGCAGCTTAAGCCCGTACCAAGAGACCCAGTACTTC | CASSLSPYQETQYF
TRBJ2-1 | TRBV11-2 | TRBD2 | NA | TGTGCCAGCAGCTTAGTGTTTATCGGCGGGGGGGCGGATGAGCAGTTCTTC | CASSLVFIGGGADEQFF
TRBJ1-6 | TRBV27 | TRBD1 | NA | TGTGCCAGCAGTTTCGGACAGGGCCTCGTGGCCCTCCACTTT | CASSFGQGLVALHF
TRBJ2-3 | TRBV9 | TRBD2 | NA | TGTGCCAGCAGCGTGGGGACTAGGATCAGCACAGATACGCAGTATTTT | CASSVGTRISTDTQYF
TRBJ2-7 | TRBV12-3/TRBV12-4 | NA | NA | TGTGCCAGCAGTTCCCAGGGCTACGAGCAGTACTTC | CASSSQGYEQYF
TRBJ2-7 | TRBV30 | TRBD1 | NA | TGTGCCTGGAGGGATACAGGGGGCATGTACGAGCAGTACTTC | CAWRDTGGMYEQYF